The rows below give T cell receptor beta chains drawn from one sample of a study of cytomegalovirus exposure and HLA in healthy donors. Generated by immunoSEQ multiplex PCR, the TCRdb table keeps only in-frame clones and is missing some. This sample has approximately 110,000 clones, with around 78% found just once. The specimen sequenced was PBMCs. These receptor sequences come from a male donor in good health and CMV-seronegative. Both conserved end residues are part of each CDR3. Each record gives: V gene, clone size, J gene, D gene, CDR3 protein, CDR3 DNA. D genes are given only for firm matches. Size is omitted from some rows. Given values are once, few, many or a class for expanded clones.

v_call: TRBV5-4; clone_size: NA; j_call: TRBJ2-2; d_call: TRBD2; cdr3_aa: CASSRPTSGRSTGELFF; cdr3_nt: TGTGCCAGCAGCCGTCCGACTAGCGGGAGAAGTACCGGGGAGCTGTTTTTT
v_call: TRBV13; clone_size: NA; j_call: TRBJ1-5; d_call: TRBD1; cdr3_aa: CASSVSGTGLNQPQHF; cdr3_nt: TGTGCCAGCAGCGTCTCCGGGACAGGGTTGAATCAGCCCCAGCATTTT
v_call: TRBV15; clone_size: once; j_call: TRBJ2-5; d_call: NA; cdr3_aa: CATGGRKQETQYF; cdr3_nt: TGTGCCACTGGAGGACGCAAGCAAGAGACCCAGTACTTC
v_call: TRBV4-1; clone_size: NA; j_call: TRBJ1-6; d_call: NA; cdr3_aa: CASSQGQGLPFGPINNSPLHF; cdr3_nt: TGCGCCAGCAGCCAAGGGCAGGGCCTCCCCTTCGGCCCAATAAATAATTCACCCCTCCACTTT
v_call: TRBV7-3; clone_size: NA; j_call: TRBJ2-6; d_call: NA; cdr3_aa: CASGVHRTGSSGANVLTF; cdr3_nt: TGTGCCAGCGGGGTACACCGGACGGGGAGCTCTGGGGCCAACGTCCTGACTTTC
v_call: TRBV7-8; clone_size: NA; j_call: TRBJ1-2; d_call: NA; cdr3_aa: CASSWDIANYGYTF; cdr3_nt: TGTGCCAGCAGCTGGGACATCGCTAACTATGGCTACACCTTC
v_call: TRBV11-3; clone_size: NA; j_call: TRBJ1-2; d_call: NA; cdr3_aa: CASSLPSPQGLTGYTF; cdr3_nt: TGTGCCAGCAGCTTACCGTCCCCTCAGGGGCTCACGGGCTACACCTTC
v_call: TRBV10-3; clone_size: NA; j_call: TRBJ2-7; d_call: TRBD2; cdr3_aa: CAIRGLAGERDEQYF; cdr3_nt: TGTGCCATCAGGGGGTTAGCGGGAGAAAGGGACGAGCAGTACTTC
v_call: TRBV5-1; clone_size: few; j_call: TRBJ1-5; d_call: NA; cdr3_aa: CASSLEDSSNQPQHF; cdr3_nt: TGCGCCAGCAGCTTGGAGGACAGTAGCAATCAGCCCCAGCATTTT
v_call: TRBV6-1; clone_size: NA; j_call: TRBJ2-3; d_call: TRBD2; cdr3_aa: CASSGLAGERDTQYF; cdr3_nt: TGTGCCAGCAGTGGACTAGCGGGAGAACGAGATACGCAGTATTTT
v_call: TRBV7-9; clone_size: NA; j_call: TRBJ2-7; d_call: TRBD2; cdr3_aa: CSSSISGGSYEQYF; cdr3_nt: TGTTCCAGCAGCATTAGCGGGGGCTCCTACGAGCAGTACTTC
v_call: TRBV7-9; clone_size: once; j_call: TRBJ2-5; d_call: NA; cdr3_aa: CASSLRALAGASQETQYF; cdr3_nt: TGTGCCAGCAGCTTACGGGCTTTGGCGGGGGCTTCCCAAGAGACCCAGTACTTC
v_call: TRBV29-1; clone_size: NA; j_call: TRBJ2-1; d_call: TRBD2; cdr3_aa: CSVGGTSGRAPIF; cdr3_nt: TGCAGCGTTGGGGGGACTAGCGGGAGGGCCCCGATCTTC
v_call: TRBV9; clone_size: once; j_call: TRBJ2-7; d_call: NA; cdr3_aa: CASSVDGLRSREQCF; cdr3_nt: TGTGCCAGCAGCGTAGACGGACTCAGGTCCCGCGAGCAGTGCTTC
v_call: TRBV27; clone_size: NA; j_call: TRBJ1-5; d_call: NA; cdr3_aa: CASSLGAMSNQPQHF; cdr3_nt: TGTGCCAGCAGTTTGGGGGCTATGAGCAATCAGCCCCAGCATTTT
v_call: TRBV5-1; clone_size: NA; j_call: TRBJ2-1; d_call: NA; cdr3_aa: CASSTAGPVNEQFF; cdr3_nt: TGCGCCAGCTCGACAGCGGGCCCTGTCAATGAGCAGTTCTTC
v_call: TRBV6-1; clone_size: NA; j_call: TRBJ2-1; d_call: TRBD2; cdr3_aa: CASSLAGDWNEQFF; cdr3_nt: TGTGCCAGCAGTCTAGCGGGAGATTGGAATGAGCAGTTCTTC
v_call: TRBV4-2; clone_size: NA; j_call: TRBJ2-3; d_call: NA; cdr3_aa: CASSQGQGGTDTQYF; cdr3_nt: TGTGCCAGCAGCCAAGGTCAAGGGGGCACAGATACGCAGTATTTT
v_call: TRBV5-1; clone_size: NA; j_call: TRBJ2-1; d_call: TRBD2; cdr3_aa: CASSWGTSGTYNEQFF; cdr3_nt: TGCGCCAGCAGCTGGGGGACTAGCGGAACCTACAATGAGCAGTTCTTC
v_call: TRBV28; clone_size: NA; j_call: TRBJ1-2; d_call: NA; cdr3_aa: CASSLGAGNYGYTF; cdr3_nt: TGTGCCAGCAGTTTAGGGGCCGGGAACTATGGCTACACCTTC